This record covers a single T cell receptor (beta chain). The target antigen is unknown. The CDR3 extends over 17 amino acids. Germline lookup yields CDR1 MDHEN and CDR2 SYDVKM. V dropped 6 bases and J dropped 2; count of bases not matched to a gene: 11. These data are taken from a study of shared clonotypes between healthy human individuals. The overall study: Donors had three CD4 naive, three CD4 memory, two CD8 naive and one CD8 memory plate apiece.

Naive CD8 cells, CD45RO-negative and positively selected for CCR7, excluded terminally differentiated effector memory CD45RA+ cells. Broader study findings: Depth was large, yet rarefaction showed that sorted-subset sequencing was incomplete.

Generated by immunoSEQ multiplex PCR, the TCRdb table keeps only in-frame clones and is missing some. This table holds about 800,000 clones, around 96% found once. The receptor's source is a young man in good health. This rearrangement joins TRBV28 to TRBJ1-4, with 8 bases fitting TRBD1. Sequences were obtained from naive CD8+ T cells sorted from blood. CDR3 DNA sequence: TGTGCCAGCAGACCCACCCTAAGACAGGGGACTAATGAAAAACTGTTTTTT. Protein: CASRPTLRQGTNEKLFF.